Included here is one T cell receptor (beta chain) sequence, with context. Its target is unknown. J gave up 2 bases and V 6 bases, and 12 bases lay outside the gene matches. CDR3 size: 16 residues. Germline CDR1 is LNHDA and CDR2 is SQIVND (reference sequence). This entry comes from a study of T cell responses to AZD1222 COVID-19 vaccine. Study as a whole: Samples with a second dose at about 4 or about 12 weeks were pooled together. General observations from the study: Just a handful of AZD1222 recipients tested seropositive at baseline. Only after the peak T cell response were repertoires sampled.

The data were produced by immunoSEQ multiplex PCR, yet TCRdb's version contains in-frame clones alone and is incomplete. The data contain roughly 140,000 clones, about 91% of them singletons. The TCR sequence derives from an adult in good health. The sample consisted of peripheral blood, taken on day 0 of AZD1222 vaccination. This chain joins TRBV19 and TRBJ1-2; 7 bases match TRBD1. The CDR3 DNA reads as TGTGCCAGTAGCCCGGACCGGGACAGCTTAAACTATGGCTACACCTTC. Translated, it gives CASSPDRDSLNYGYTF.